These 3 T cell receptor beta chains were sequenced from one sample in a study of blood T cell repertoires in COVID-19. The protocol was immunoSEQ multiplex PCR, while the TCRdb copy is restricted to in-frame clones and leaves out a portion. The table has roughly 59,000 clones, 70% to 80% seen once; the top ten hold about 12%. The sequenced sample consisted of peripheral blood. These receptor sequences come from a man older than 75 with acute or convalescent COVID-19.

This clone was observed a few times. The V gene is TRBV11-2, the J gene TRBJ2-3; D uncertain. CDR1 and CDR2 (germline): SGHAT, FQNNGV. Trimming left V 0 bases short and J 12 bases short, with 10 bases between. The CDR3 extends over 12 amino acids. This chain's CDR3 is CASSLDYFLQYF. The CDR3 nucleotides read TGTGCCAGCAGCTTAGATTACTTCCTCCAGTATTTT.

The V and J genes are TRBV5-1 and TRBJ2-7; 10 bases are a match to TRBD2. Germline V gene sequence: CDR1 SGHRS, CDR2 YFSETQ. V shed 0 bases, J shed 2 bases, and the junction held 2 bases outside the gene matches. This CDR3 has 15 amino acids. The CDR3 reads CASSLGTSGTYEQYF. Here the CDR3 DNA reads TGCGCCAGCAGCTTGGGGACTAGCGGTACCTACGAGCAGTACTTC.

This clone was picked up one time. The V call is TRBV19, the J call TRBJ2-7, with TRBD2 matching over 8 bases. The CDR3 totals 17 residues. Germline CDR1 LNHDA, CDR2 SQIVND (reference sequence). The J segment lost 0 bases and the V segment lost 8 bases, leaving 15 bases of the junction unmatched. The CDR3 here is CASQISGLAGDSYEQYF. Here the CDR3 DNA reads TGTGCCAGTCAAATTTCTGGGCTAGCGGGTGACTCCTACGAGCAGTACTTC.